The 21 T cell receptor beta chains presented below share a single source sample, sequenced in a study of T cell clones after liver transplantation. Measured with immunoSEQ multiplex PCR; TCRdb has only the in-frame clones, and not every one. The sample contains 55,000 to 75,000 clones, 80% to 95% of which appear only once. Material: CD4+ T cells from blood, obtained around 25 months after liver transplant. Receptor source: a human patient who received a liver transplant. The graft donor may have contributed some T cells.

This chain uses TRBV5-4 with TRBJ2-5; 12 positions match TRBD2. CDR3 length equals 15 residues. V shed 3 bases and J 2 bases; nucleotides not matched to a gene: 2. Per the germline V gene, CDR1 is SGHNT and CDR2 is YYREEE (reference sequence). CDR3 DNA sequence: TGTGCCAGCAGCTCCGGGACTAGCGGGCAAGAGACCCAGTACTTC. It yields the protein CASSSGTSGQETQYF.

J is TRBJ2-5 and V is TRBV5-6; D remains ambiguous. This CDR3 has 12 amino acids. The germline V and J ends were trimmed by 1 base and 4 bases, with 5 bases remaining between them. Germline values: CDR1 SGHDT, CDR2 YYEEEE. CDR3 amino acids: CASSLLGETQYF. The CDR3, as DNA: TGTGCCAGCAGCTTGTTGGGAGAGACCCAGTACTTC.

The chain couples TRBV30 to TRBJ2-7, with D perhaps TRBD2 (5 bases). The V gene lost 1 base and the J gene lost 3 bases, with 13 bases spanning the gap. Germline V gene data show CDR1 as GTSNPN and CDR2 as SVGIG (reference sequence). The CDR3 has 14 amino acids. CDR3 DNA: TGTGCCTGGAGTGACTCCCGAGGGAGCTACGAGCAGTACTTC. It codes for CAWSDSRGSYEQYF.

The rearrangement uses TRBV11-3 and TRBJ2-7; 7 bases map to TRBD1. CDR3 length equals 13 residues. Germline CDR1 SGHNT, CDR2 YENEEA. Trimming removed 6 bases from V and 7 bases from J; junction bases left unmatched: 9. The CDR3 DNA is TGTGCCAGCAGTTACAGGGGCTCGGCAGAGCAGTACTTC. This gives the protein CASSYRGSAEQYF.

This chain uses TRBV6-5 with TRBJ2-7, with D possibly TRBD2 on 5 matching bases. The CDR3 has 15 amino acids. CDR1 MNHEY and CDR2 SVGAGI come from the germline V gene. The germline V and J ends were trimmed by 0 bases and 2 bases, with 11 bases remaining between them. The CDR3: CASSYSAGGAYEQYF. The CDR3 DNA follows: TGTGCCAGCAGTTACTCGGCCGGAGGTGCCTACGAGCAGTACTTC.

This clone occurred once. The V and J genes are TRBV7-2 and TRBJ2-5; 16 bases line up with TRBD2. The germline gives CDR1 SGHTA, CDR2 FQGNSA. This CDR3 is 21 amino acids long. V shed 0 bases, J shed 3 bases, and the junction held 13 bases outside the gene matches. This CDR3 reads CASSLAPSGTSGRAMEETQYF. The CDR3 coding sequence is TGTGCCAGCAGCTTAGCCCCCTCCGGGACTAGCGGGAGGGCCATGGAAGAGACCCAGTACTTC.

V gene TRBV11-3 combines with J gene TRBJ2-3, with 10 bases fitting TRBD2. V lost 0 bases, J lost 4 bases, and 4 bases stayed unmatched. CDR3 length: 16 amino acids. Germline CDR1 SGHNT, CDR2 YENEEA. CDR3 loop: CASSLDSGRAPDTQYF. The CDR3 DNA follows: TGTGCCAGCAGCTTAGACAGCGGGAGGGCCCCAGATACGCAGTATTTT.

The chain combines TRBV5-1 with TRBJ1-1; 11 bases match TRBD1. The CDR3 extends over 15 amino acids. In germline, CDR1 is SGHRS, CDR2 YFSETQ. Germline trimming cut 0 bases from V and 6 bases from J; bases unmatched to any gene: 4. The CDR3 reads CASSLGTGGLSEAFF. In DNA, the CDR3 is TGCGCCAGCAGCTTGGGGACAGGGGGCTTGTCTGAAGCTTTCTTT. The full variable domain, in which reference TRBV5-1 and TRBJ1-1 provide the parts outside the CDR3, is KAGVTQTPRYLIKTRGQQVTLSCSPISGHRSVSWYQQTPGQGLQFLFEYFSETQRNKGNFPGRFSGRQFSNSRSEMNVSTLELGDSALYLCASSLGTGGLSEAFFGQGTRLTVV.

The chain has TRBV6-4 and TRBJ1-2, with D possibly matching TRBD1 (6 bases). The CDR3 loop spans 14 amino acids. V was pared by 4 bases and J by 2 bases, with 11 bases between. The germline CDR1 and CDR2 sequences are MRHNA and SNTAGT. CDR3 amino acids: CASSGGGPNYGYTF. The CDR3 nucleotides read TGTGCCAGCAGTGGCGGGGGCCCCAACTATGGCTACACCTTC.

V gene TRBV9 combines with J gene TRBJ2-1, with 12 bases that match TRBD2. The CDR3 contains 18 residues. The V gene's germline CDR1 is SGDLS and CDR2 YYNGEE. V was clipped by 0 bases and J by 5 bases; unmatched bases: 9. As DNA, the CDR3 is TGTGCCAGCAGCGTAGGGACTAGCGGGACAAGACGGGACAATGAGCAGTTCTTC. This encodes CASSVGTSGTRRDNEQFF. Using reference TRBV9 and TRBJ2-1 for the parts outside the CDR3, the full variable domain is DSGVTQTPKHLITATGQRVTLRCSPRSGDLSVYWYQQSLDQGLQFLIQYYNGEERAKGNILERFSAQQFPDLHSELNLSSLELGDSALYFCASSVGTSGTRRDNEQFFGPGTRLTVL.

The CDR3 DNA follows: TGTGCCAGCAGCCAAGTTGGGACGGATACTTACTCTGGAAACACCATATATTTT. It encodes CASSQVGTDTYSGNTIYF. V is TRBV4-2 and J is TRBJ1-3; D perhaps matches TRBD1 (5 bases). V was pared by 1 base and J by 0 bases, with 16 bases between. In germline, CDR1 is LGHNA, CDR2 YNFKEQ. The length of the CDR3 is 18 residues.

In this sample, this clone turned up once. The rearrangement uses TRBV25-1 and TRBJ1-6; D might be TRBD1 (5 bases). Germline V CDR1 and CDR2: MGHDK, SYGVNS. V was pared by 3 bases and J by 7 bases, with 7 bases between. CDR3 length: 13 amino acids. CDR3 amino acids: CASSDPGNSPLHF. The CDR3 DNA reads as TGTGCCAGCAGTGACCCAGGGAATTCACCCCTCCACTTT.

The chain combines TRBV28 with TRBJ2-5; 9 positions match TRBD2. The CDR3 is made up of 15 amino acids. Germline loops: CDR1 MDHEN, CDR2 SYDVKM. Trimming at V came to 2 bases and at J to 5 bases, leaving 6 bases not matched to a gene. CDR3 sequence (DNA): TGTGCCAGCAGTTTAGCGATAGCGGGAGTTGAGACCCAGTACTTC. It translates to CASSLAIAGVETQYF.

V usage is TRBV6-1 and J usage is TRBJ2-3; no definite D call. Germline V gene data show CDR1 as MNHNS and CDR2 as SASEGT. This CDR3 has 13 residues. The V gene lost 2 bases and the J gene lost 7 bases, with 10 bases spanning the gap. CDR3 nucleotides: TGTGCCAGCAGTGAATCCACAAGGCATACGCAGTATTTT. Its protein product is CASSESTRHTQYF.

The V gene is TRBV6-1, the J gene TRBJ2-7; perhaps TRBD1 as D (6 bases). The CDR3 has 13 residues. CDR1 and CDR2 (germline): MNHNS, SASEGT. V lost 8 bases to trimming and J lost 4 bases, with 15 bases between them. The CDR3 protein is CASALQGPYEQYF. The CDR3 region has the DNA TGTGCCAGCGCATTACAGGGCCCTTACGAGCAGTACTTC.

The chain employs TRBV6-6 and TRBJ2-7; no definite D call. The CDR3 length is 14 residues. The germline V gene encodes CDR1 MNHNY and CDR2 SVGAGI (reference sequence). The ends were cut back, 8 bases at V and 3 bases at J, with 17 bases in the middle. In DNA, the CDR3 is TGTGCCAGCTTTCCGAATTTGGGGAACTACGAGCAGTACTTC. It specifies CASFPNLGNYEQYF.

The CDR3 DNA reads as TGTGCCAGCAGCCAGGGGGGGCGGCTAGCGTGGACAGATACGCAGTATTTT. Translation gives CASSQGGRLAWTDTQYF. V gene TRBV7-9 combines with J gene TRBJ2-3, with D perhaps matching TRBD1 or TRBD2 (7 bases each). V gave up 5 bases and J gave up 3 bases, with 21 bases separating them. Looked up from germline, CDR1 is SEHNR and CDR2 is FQNEAQ (reference sequence). The CDR3 runs to 17 residues.

In this sample, this clone turned up once. This chain connects TRBV15 to TRBJ1-6; possible D gene TRBD1, 6 bases. The CDR3 runs to 14 residues. Trimming removed 0 bases at V and 8 bases at J, with 8 bases between. Germline V gives CDR1 LNHNV, CDR2 YYDKDF (reference sequence). The CDR3 protein is CATSRDNRDSPLHF. CDR3 DNA: TGTGCCACCAGCAGAGACAACAGGGATTCACCCCTCCACTTT.

The chain has TRBV5-1 and TRBJ1-5, with D hard to call. The CDR3 consists of 15 residues. The V gene's germline CDR1 is SGHRS and CDR2 YFSETQ. Trimming removed 1 base at V and 2 bases at J, with 10 bases between. CDR3 DNA sequence: TGCGCCAGCAGCTTGCGGGGAGGAGGCAATCAGCCCCAGCATTTT. Amino acids: CASSLRGGGNQPQHF.

A few counts support this clone. The rearrangement links TRBV6-5 to TRBJ2-7; D assignment may be TRBD1 or TRBD2 (6 bases each). V gave up 0 bases and J gave up 9 bases, with 12 bases separating them. Germline-derived CDR1 and CDR2 are MNHEY and SVGAGI. The CDR3 loop spans 13 amino acids. For the CDR3, the DNA is TGTGCCAGCAGTTACTCTTTTGAGGGGGGGCAGTACTTC. Residues: CASSYSFEGGQYF.

The CDR3 sequence is CASSISAWGGITDTQYF. In DNA, the CDR3 is TGTGCCAGCAGTATCAGCGCGTGGGGCGGGATCACAGATACGCAGTATTTT. This chain joins TRBV27 and TRBJ2-3; possibly TRBD2 for D (6 bases). This CDR3 spans 17 amino acids. Per germline, CDR1 MNHEY and CDR2 SMNVEV (reference sequence). With 5 bases removed from V and 2 bases from J, the gap between germline ends came to 20 bases.